The clone carrying this TCR beta chain was recorded a few times. The V end lost 8 bases, the J end lost 5 bases, and 18 bases lay between the germline ends. This CDR3 has 14 residues. The germline gives CDR1 DFQATT, CDR2 SNEGSKA (reference sequence). MiXCR was run by TCRdb on the RT-PCR reads, yielding one entry per CDR3 protein. The sample has almost 700,000 distinct CDR3 sequences, 11% to 15% seen once. The TCR was taken from a female donor in good health, serving as a healthy control. The material sequenced was memory CD4+ T cells from blood. V and J are TRBV20-1 and TRBJ2-2; D gene uncertain. The CDR3 sequence is CSTRWGQRTGELFF. CDR3 coding DNA: TGCAGTACCCGGTGGGGTCAGAGAACCGGGGAGCTGTTTTTT.